The 28 T cell receptor beta chains below come from one sample, sequenced in a study of OX40 agonist ivuxolimab in advanced cancers. Here immunoSEQ multiplex PCR was the method, and the copy in TCRdb shows in-frame clones only, minus some. The sample records about 69,000 clones, roughly nine tenths being singletons. Here the sequenced sample was CD4+ or CD8+ T cells sorted from blood, taken in a trial of the OX40 agonist ivuxolimab. The receptors come from an adult with an advanced solid tumor such as melanoma, head and neck, liver or kidney cancer.

This CDR3 is CASSRVMNTEAFF. The DNA for the CDR3 is TGTGCCAGCAGCAGGGTCATGAACACTGAAGCTTTCTTT. V usage is TRBV6-5 and J usage is TRBJ1-1, with D perhaps TRBD1 (5 bases). CDR3 length equals 13 residues. With 6 bases removed from V and 0 bases from J, the gap between germline ends came to 8 bases. CDR1 and CDR2 (germline): MNHEY, SVGAGI.

V and J are TRBV27 and TRBJ1-1; 8 positions agree with TRBD1. Unmatched junction bases numbered 4, after V lost 6 bases and J lost 1 base. Germline assignment: CDR1 MNHEY and CDR2 SMNVEV (reference sequence). The CDR3 is 14 residues long. The chain's CDR3 is CASRYGQGNTEAFF. The CDR3 DNA follows: TGTGCCAGCAGGTACGGACAGGGGAACACTGAAGCTTTCTTT.

The V and J genes are TRBV29-1 and TRBJ1-2, with D possibly TRBD1 on 5 matching bases. The V gene lost 3 bases and the J gene lost 8 bases, with 16 bases spanning the gap. From germline, CDR1 is SQVTM and CDR2 ANQGSEA. CDR3 length: 13 residues. CDR3 protein: CSVELWDGLGYTF. The DNA of the CDR3 is TGCAGCGTTGAGCTTTGGGACGGCTTAGGCTACACCTTC.

The V and J genes are TRBV9 and TRBJ1-2; unclear D gene. The CDR3 spans 13 residues. V lost 3 bases, J lost 0 bases, and 6 bases lay in between. Germline loops: CDR1 SGDLS, CDR2 YYNGEE. This CDR3 reads CASSGPANYGYTF. The CDR3 DNA sequence: TGTGCCAGCAGCGGACCCGCTAACTATGGCTACACCTTC.

The rearrangement links TRBV7-6 to TRBJ2-1; the D gene is possibly TRBD2 (6 bases). CDR3 size: 14 residues. V lost 5 bases to trimming and J lost 6 bases, with 14 bases between them. Per germline, CDR1 SGHVS and CDR2 FNYEAQ. The CDR3 sequence is CASSEGLAGNEQFF. The CDR3 DNA is TGTGCCAGCAGCGAGGGACTCGCAGGCAATGAGCAGTTCTTC.

The J gene is TRBJ1-5, the V gene TRBV27, with a possible D match to TRBD1 (5 bases). The V end was cut by 1 base, the J end by 4 bases, with 8 bases between. The CDR3 covers 14 residues. The germline CDR1 and CDR2 sequences are MNHEY and SMNVEV (reference sequence). The CDR3 sequence is CASSLLGENQPQHF. Here the CDR3 DNA reads TGTGCCAGCAGTTTATTAGGGGAGAATCAGCCCCAGCATTTT.

This clone was detected once. The chain employs TRBV4-3 and TRBJ1-1, with D possibly TRBD1 on 5 matching bases. The CDR3 runs 15 residues. Per germline, CDR1 LGHNA and CDR2 YSLEER. Trimming removed 4 bases from V and 3 bases from J, with 15 bases in between. This CDR3 is CASSRRVGDHTEAFF. The DNA of the CDR3 is TGCGCCAGCAGCCGGAGGGTGGGGGACCACACTGAAGCTTTCTTT.

The chain couples TRBV19 to TRBJ1-2; the match to TRBD1 covers 11 bases. Germline CDR1 and CDR2: LNHDA and SQIVND (reference sequence). Unmatched junction bases numbered 12, after V lost 6 bases and J lost 3 bases. This CDR3 spans 17 amino acids. The CDR3 reads CASSQWGTGGLDYGYTF. CDR3 bases: TGTGCCAGTAGCCAATGGGGGACAGGGGGTTTGGACTATGGCTACACCTTC.

The J gene is TRBJ2-7, the V gene TRBV4-1, with 8 bases lining up with TRBD2. The CDR3 is made up of 14 amino acids. J lost 4 bases, V lost 6 bases, and 8 bases had no gene match. Germline loops: CDR1 MGHRA, CDR2 YSYEKL. The DNA for the CDR3 is TGCGCCAGCAGTCCGACTAGCGAGTATTACGAGCAGTACTTC. It encodes CASSPTSEYYEQYF.

The chain carries TRBV19 and TRBJ2-1, with D possibly being TRBD2 (6 bases). The CDR3 extends over 12 amino acids. Trimming took off 3 bases at V and 10 bases at J, with 10 bases between the two ends. Germline values: CDR1 LNHDA, CDR2 SQIVND (reference sequence). This CDR3 is CASSIGGREQFF. The CDR3, as DNA: TGTGCCAGTAGTATTGGAGGGCGGGAGCAGTTCTTC.

The chain uses TRBV6-5 and TRBJ1-1; D gene ambiguous. Trimming took off 3 bases at V and 2 bases at J, with 10 bases between the two ends. The CDR3 covers 14 residues. Germline lookup yields CDR1 MNHEY and CDR2 SVGAGI. The CDR3 loop is CASSYSTENTEAFF. The CDR3 bases are TGTGCCAGCAGTTATTCGACGGAAAACACTGAAGCTTTCTTT.

V is TRBV4-3 and J is TRBJ2-1, with D uncertain. Germline loops: CDR1 LGHNA, CDR2 YSLEER. The CDR3 totals 15 residues. V was trimmed by 0 bases and J by 4 bases, leaving 10 bases between them. As DNA, the CDR3 is TGCGCCAGCAGCCAAGATACCAGCCTTTACAATGAGCAGTTCTTC. Its translation is CASSQDTSLYNEQFF.

The CDR3 reads CATSRDRSAGGPAQYF. The CDR3 DNA reads as TGTGCCACCAGCAGAGATCGATCGGCGGGGGGACCGGCGCAGTATTTT. The chain combines TRBV15 with TRBJ2-3, with TRBD2 matching 8 bases. CDR1 and CDR2 (germline): LNHNV, YYDKDF (reference sequence). The trim removed 0 bases at V and 10 bases at J, leaving 12 bases unmatched. There are 16 residues in the CDR3.

The chain recombines TRBV4-3 with TRBJ2-1; D remains unclear. CDR3 length equals 14 residues. Deletions cut 0 bases from V and 4 bases from J, with 7 bases between. Germline V CDR1 and CDR2: LGHNA, YSLEER. DNA of the CDR3: TGCGCCAGCAGCCAAGAGGACGGATACAATGAGCAGTTCTTC. Its translation is CASSQEDGYNEQFF.

This clone showed up just a few times. The rearrangement links TRBV21-1 to TRBJ1-5. TRBV21-1 is a recognized pseudogene. This CDR3 contains 11 residues. The CDR3 sequence: CASIVRQPQHF. DNA of the CDR3: TGTGCCAGCATCGTTAGGCAGCCCCAGCATTTT.

The rearrangement uses TRBV19 and TRBJ2-3, with D possibly being TRBD1 (6 bases). The CDR3 consists of 13 residues. Germline loops: CDR1 LNHDA, CDR2 SQIVND (reference sequence). V was cut by 6 bases and J by 0 bases, with 7 bases left in between. The CDR3 nucleotides read TGTGCCAGTAGGGGACAAAGCACAGATACGCAGTATTTT. It yields the protein CASRGQSTDTQYF.

The rearrangement uses TRBV13 and TRBJ2-7; D is unresolved. V was pared by 3 bases and J by 0 bases, with 9 bases between. The CDR3 is made up of 14 amino acids. Germline CDR1 is PRHDT and CDR2 is FYEKMQ (reference sequence). DNA for the CDR3: TGTGCCAGCAGCTTGGGAACCCCCTCCTACGAGCAGTACTTC. The encoded protein is CASSLGTPSYEQYF.

The rearrangement joins TRBV11-1 to TRBJ1-3, with TRBD1 as a possible D gene (5 bases). CDR3 size: 15 residues. CDR1 is SGHAT and CDR2 is FQDESV in the germline V gene (reference sequence). Deletions cut 0 bases from V and 2 bases from J, with 8 bases between. DNA for the CDR3: TGTGCCAGCAGCTTAGCGTGGGACGCTGGAAACACCATATATTTT. Encoded protein: CASSLAWDAGNTIYF.

This rearrangement joins TRBV27 to TRBJ2-5; no firm D call. The CDR3 is 14 amino acids. Trimming took off 2 bases at V and 1 base at J, with 8 bases between the two ends. The germline CDR1 and CDR2 sequences are MNHEY and SMNVEV (reference sequence). CDR3 residues: CASSLLGSQETQYF. The CDR3 DNA reads TGTGCCAGCAGTTTACTAGGCAGCCAAGAGACCCAGTACTTC.

The chain uses TRBV27 and TRBJ1-1; the D is unclear. This CDR3 spans 13 amino acids. CDR1 is MNHEY and CDR2 is SMNVEV in the germline V gene (reference sequence). Trimming removed 6 bases at V and 1 base at J, with 9 bases between. In DNA form, the CDR3 reads TGTGCCAGCAGCTTAGTTGAGAACACTGAAGCTTTCTTT. Its protein product is CASSLVENTEAFF.

This chain joins TRBV28 and TRBJ1-5; D uncertain. V shed 5 bases and J shed 2 bases, with 10 bases lying between them. CDR1 and CDR2 from the germline V gene are MDHEN and SYDVKM. The CDR3 has 14 residues. Written as DNA, the CDR3 is TGTGCCAGCAGTGATCCCGGAGGCAATCAGCCCCAGCATTTT. As protein: CASSDPGGNQPQHF.

This clone was recorded a few times. V is TRBV27 and J is TRBJ1-1; perhaps TRBD1 as D (5 bases). The CDR3 spans 14 residues. Trimming cost V 3 bases and J 0 bases, with 8 bases left between them. Germline CDR1 is MNHEY and CDR2 is SMNVEV (reference sequence). The CDR3 loop is CASSFSGLNTEAFF. The CDR3, as DNA: TGTGCCAGCAGTTTTTCAGGGTTGAACACTGAAGCTTTCTTT.

V usage is TRBV14 and J usage is TRBJ2-5; 13 bases are shared with TRBD2. Germline V gives CDR1 SGHDN, CDR2 FVKESK. J gave up 1 base and V 4 bases, and 6 bases lay outside the gene matches. The CDR3 is 17 residues long. In DNA form, the CDR3 reads TGTGCCAGCAGCCTCTACGGGACTAGCGGGATCCAAGAGACCCAGTACTTC. Translating gives CASSLYGTSGIQETQYF. Full variable domain (outside the CDR3, taken from reference TRBV14 and TRBJ2-5): EAGVTQFPSHSVIEKGQTVTLRCDPISGHDNLYWYRRVMGKEIKFLLHFVKESKQDESGMPNNRFLAERTGGTYSTLKVQPAELEDSGVYFCASSLYGTSGIQETQYFGPGTRLLVL.

The chain employs TRBV25-1 and TRBJ1-4; 7 bases are a match to TRBD1. Germline values: CDR1 MGHDK, CDR2 SYGVNS. Losses at the gene ends were 5 bases for V and 4 bases for J; bases not matched to a gene: 4. The CDR3 extends over 14 amino acids. CDR3 sequence: CASSPTGHNEKLFF. CDR3 nucleotide sequence: TGTGCCAGCAGTCCGACAGGGCATAATGAAAAACTGTTTTTT.

The J gene is TRBJ2-7, the V gene TRBV29-1; D is perhaps TRBD1 (6 bases). The CDR3 contains 13 residues. Per germline, CDR1 SQVTM and CDR2 ANQGSEA. Trimming took off 4 bases at V and 2 bases at J, with 12 bases between the two ends. DNA for the CDR3: TGCAGCGTTGTGGGCAGGGGAACCTACGAGCAGTACTTC. Amino acid sequence: CSVVGRGTYEQYF.

J is TRBJ2-3 and V is TRBV4-3, with 7 nucleotides matching TRBD2. Losses at the gene ends were 0 bases for V and 2 bases for J; bases not matched to a gene: 11. This CDR3 is built from 18 residues. The germline CDR1 and CDR2 sequences are LGHNA and YSLEER. The CDR3 protein is CASSQDIFTGGNTDTQYF. Here the CDR3 DNA reads TGCGCCAGCAGCCAAGACATTTTTACGGGAGGTAACACAGATACGCAGTATTTT.

The J gene is TRBJ1-1, the V gene TRBV28; D is possibly TRBD1 (6 bases). The V end was cut by 4 bases, the J end by 0 bases, with 12 bases between. This CDR3 is built from 15 residues. CDR1 is MDHEN, CDR2 SYDVKM, per germline. CDR3 sequence reads: CASSWIRGMNTEAFF. CDR3 coding DNA: TGTGCCAGCAGTTGGATCAGGGGTATGAACACTGAAGCTTTCTTT.

The V call is TRBV6-1, the J call TRBJ1-4, with D possibly being TRBD1 (6 bases). From germline, CDR1 is MNHNS and CDR2 SASEGT. This CDR3 contains 17 residues. The V end lost 4 bases, the J end lost 8 bases, and 23 bases lay between the germline ends. The CDR3 sequence: CASSAEPRQEGWEKLFF. Written as DNA, the CDR3 is TGTGCCAGCAGTGCGGAACCTAGACAGGAGGGGTGGGAAAAACTGTTTTTT.